Presented here are 20 T cell receptor beta chains from one specimen sequenced in a study of blood T cell repertoires in COVID-19. Clones were sequenced by immunoSEQ multiplex PCR, and TCRdb holds only the in-frame ones, with some missing. The sample shows about 190,000 clones, around 80% of them seen only once. Sequencing was performed on peripheral blood. All receptors derive from a man under 40 with active or convalescent COVID-19.

In its sample, this clone was seen once. V is TRBV11-1 and J is TRBJ1-2; no clear D. The CDR3 is 15 amino acids. V was trimmed by 5 bases and J by 7 bases, leaving 20 bases between them. Germline lookup yields CDR1 SGHAT and CDR2 FQDESV (reference sequence). The CDR3 loop reads CASSPNGLSLPGYTF. The CDR3 DNA sequence: TGTGCCAGCAGCCCCAATGGACTCTCCTTACCTGGCTACACCTTC.

The J gene is TRBJ2-2, the V gene TRBV6-5; 8 nucleotides align to TRBD1. Germline CDR1 reads MNHEY; CDR2 reads SVGAGI. V was pared by 5 bases and J by 6 bases, with 5 bases of the junction left unmatched. This CDR3 is built from 14 residues. CDR3 sequence: CASSTTGDAGELFF. The CDR3 nucleotides read TGTGCCAGCAGTACGACAGGGGACGCCGGGGAGCTGTTTTTT.

The chain is built from TRBV10-2 and TRBJ1-4; the match to TRBD1 covers 10 bases. This CDR3 is built from 15 residues. The V and J ends lost 0 bases and 8 bases, in that order; junction bases with no gene match: 3. Looked up from germline, CDR1 is WSHSY and CDR2 is SAAADI. Here the CDR3 DNA reads TGCGCCAGCAGTGAGTCTGGGACAGGGGAGGAAAAACTGTTTTTT. Its translation is CASSESGTGEEKLFF.

This clone was seen a single time. This rearrangement joins TRBV27 to TRBJ2-3; D is possibly TRBD1 (5 bases). From germline, CDR1 is MNHEY and CDR2 SMNVEV (reference sequence). Trimming took 7 bases from V and 4 from J, leaving 12 bases between them. The CDR3 contains 13 residues. The CDR3 loop is CASKSGPSDTQYF. The CDR3 nucleotides are TGTGCCAGCAAATCAGGGCCCTCAGATACGCAGTATTTT.

This chain connects TRBV29-1 to TRBJ2-3, with D possibly matching TRBD2 (5 bases). Trimming pared 3 bases from V and 9 bases from J, leaving 10 bases between. Per germline, CDR1 SQVTM and CDR2 ANQGSEA. The CDR3 is 11 residues long. The CDR3 nucleotides read TGCAGCGTTGAGCCCGGGAACACGCAGTATTTT. Residues: CSVEPGNTQYF.

In DNA form, the CDR3 reads TGTGCCAGCTCAGGTGTCAGCGGCGAGCAGTACTTC. Translated: CASSGVSGEQYF. The J gene is TRBJ2-7, the V gene TRBV18; D perhaps matches TRBD2 (5 bases). V dropped 5 bases and J dropped 6 bases, with 11 bases sitting between them. The CDR3 consists of 12 residues. The germline V gene has CDR1 KGHSH and CDR2 LQKENI.

J is TRBJ1-2 and V is TRBV15; tentative D call: TRBD1 (6 bases). The germline V gene encodes CDR1 LNHNV and CDR2 YYDKDF (reference sequence). There are 14 residues in the CDR3. With 4 bases removed from V and 3 bases from J, the gap between germline ends came to 12 bases. In DNA, the CDR3 is TGTGCCACCAGCAACGGGGGGCCGGACTATGGCTACACCTTC. It is translated as CATSNGGPDYGYTF.

The genes are TRBV4-1 and TRBJ1-3; 8 nucleotides agree with TRBD1. From germline, CDR1 is MGHRA and CDR2 YSYEKL. After removal of 1 base from V and 2 bases from J, the junction contained 4 bases not matched to a gene. The CDR3 consists of 16 residues. Written as DNA, the CDR3 is TGCGCCAGCAGCCAAGTCGAACAGGGGGCTGGAAACACCATATATTTT. It encodes CASSQVEQGAGNTIYF.

The chain recombines TRBV10-3 with TRBJ2-3, with 8 nucleotides matching TRBD1. The CDR3 has 15 amino acids. Germline lookup yields CDR1 ENHRY and CDR2 SYGVKD. V shed 3 bases and J 3 bases; nucleotides not matched to a gene: 5. This CDR3 is CAISDLQGVTDTQYF. CDR3 bases: TGTGCCATCAGTGACCTACAGGGGGTAACAGATACGCAGTATTTT.

The V and J genes are TRBV27 and TRBJ1-2, with D possibly being TRBD1 (5 bases). The CDR3 is 14 amino acids. V was clipped by 2 bases and J by 0 bases, with 7 bases between them. Germline-derived CDR1 and CDR2 are MNHEY and SMNVEV (reference sequence). CDR3 region: CASSLRGANYGYTF. The CDR3 DNA follows: TGTGCCAGCAGTTTAAGGGGCGCTAACTATGGCTACACCTTC.

V is TRBV30 and J is TRBJ1-3; D is unresolved. The CDR3 length is 13 residues. V was pared by 5 bases and J by 0 bases, with 8 bases between. The germline CDR1 and CDR2 sequences are GTSNPN and SVGIG (reference sequence). The CDR3 coding sequence is TGTGCCTGGGATATCAGCTCTGGAAACACCATATATTTT. Protein product: CAWDISSGNTIYF. The full variable domain, in which reference TRBV30 and TRBJ1-3 provide the parts outside the CDR3, is SQTIHQWPATLVQPVGSPLSLECTVEGTSNPNLYWYRQAAGRGLQLLFYSVGIGQISSEVPQNLSASRPQDRQFILSSKKLLLSDSGFYLCAWDISSGNTIYFGEGSWLTVV.

V usage is TRBV7-7 and J usage is TRBJ2-3; 8 positions agree with TRBD2. The CDR3 has 14 amino acids. Germline CDR1 SSHAT, CDR2 FNYEAQ (reference sequence). V trimming: 11 bases; J trimming: 4 bases; junction bases outside the gene matches: 11. This CDR3 reads CAVAGRERADTQYF. In nucleotides, the CDR3 is TGTGCCGTAGCGGGACGGGAGAGAGCAGATACGCAGTATTTT.

The gene calls are TRBV5-6 and TRBJ1-1; 8 nucleotides align to TRBD1. The length of the CDR3 is 15 residues. Germline-derived CDR1 and CDR2 are SGHDT and YYEEEE. V lost 7 bases, J lost 1 base, and 9 bases stayed unmatched. The CDR3 DNA follows: TGTGCCAGCGGACTATACAGGGGGACGAACACTGAAGCTTTCTTT. This codes for CASGLYRGTNTEAFF. Looking up the rest from reference TRBV5-6 and TRBJ1-1 gives the full variable domain: DAGVTQSPTHLIKTRGQQVTLRCSPKSGHDTVSWYQQALGQGPQFIFQYYEEEERQRGNFPDRFSGHQFPNYSSELNVNALLLGDSALYLCASGLYRGTNTEAFFGQGTRLTVV.

The V call is TRBV4-1, the J call TRBJ2-7; D is perhaps TRBD2 (6 bases). The CDR3 loop spans 12 amino acids. CDR1 MGHRA and CDR2 YSYEKL come from the germline V gene. V lost 1 base to trimming and J lost 9 bases, with 10 bases between them. DNA of the CDR3: TGCGCCAGCAGCCAAGGCGGGGACGGGCAGTACTTC. It specifies CASSQGGDGQYF.

The chain employs TRBV27 and TRBJ1-2; the match to TRBD1 covers 8 bases. Germline lookup yields CDR1 MNHEY and CDR2 SMNVEV (reference sequence). This CDR3 has 15 residues. Trimming removed 3 bases from V and 7 bases from J; junction bases left unmatched: 10. The CDR3 protein is CASSFEGQGLSGYTF. The CDR3 nucleotides are TGTGCCAGCAGTTTCGAAGGACAGGGTCTCTCTGGCTACACCTTC.

V and J are TRBV18 and TRBJ2-3; TRBD1 matches 8 bases. Germline CDR1 is KGHSH and CDR2 is LQKENI. V lost 0 bases and J lost 4; bases outside the gene matches: 9. The CDR3 loop spans 17 amino acids. This chain's CDR3 is CASSPPQGQDEADTQYF. The CDR3 nucleotides are TGTGCCAGCTCACCACCGCAGGGACAGGACGAGGCAGATACGCAGTATTTT.

The chain combines TRBV10-3 with TRBJ2-1, with 9 nucleotides matching TRBD2. Germline CDR1 and CDR2: ENHRY and SYGVKD. The CDR3 has 15 amino acids. Trimming took 6 bases from V and 7 from J; bases not matched to a gene: 10. In DNA, the CDR3 is TGTGCCATCAGCCCCGGGACTAGCCCCCCGAATGAGCAGTTCTTC. This translates into CAISPGTSPPNEQFF.

This clone was counted only a few times. The gene calls are TRBV19 and TRBJ1-2; TRBD1 might be the D (5 bases). Per the germline V gene, CDR1 is LNHDA and CDR2 is SQIVND (reference sequence). The CDR3 contains 15 residues. Trimming pared 1 base from V and 3 bases from J, leaving 12 bases between. For the CDR3, the DNA is TGTGCCAGTAGTATAGCATTCAGGGAAGACTATGGCTACACCTTC. This gives the protein CASSIAFREDYGYTF. Based on the CDR3 plus reference TRBV19 and TRBJ1-2, the full variable domain is DGGITQSPKYLFRKEGQNVTLSCEQNLNHDAMYWYRQDPGQGLRLIYYSQIVNDFQKGDIAEGYSVSREKKESFPLTVTSAQKNPTAFYLCASSIAFREDYGYTFGSGTRLTVV.

V gene TRBV27 combines with J gene TRBJ2-5, with 9 bases matching TRBD2. Germline V gene data show CDR1 as MNHEY and CDR2 as SMNVEV (reference sequence). The CDR3 length is 14 residues. The V and J ends lost 5 bases and 4 bases, in that order; junction bases with no gene match: 5. The CDR3 loop reads CASSPGLARETQYF. CDR3 DNA sequence: TGTGCCAGCAGTCCGGGACTAGCCCGAGAGACCCAGTACTTC.

The chain links TRBV25-1 to TRBJ1-2, with TRBD1 as a possible D gene (6 bases). The CDR3 loop spans 13 amino acids. V was clipped by 8 bases and J by 7 bases, with 17 bases between them. Germline-derived CDR1 and CDR2 are MGHDK and SYGVNS. The chain's CDR3 is CASGARRGGGYTF. The DNA for the CDR3 is TGTGCCAGCGGGGCCAGGCGAGGGGGTGGCTACACCTTC.